This TCR beta chain was identified in a study of CD8 T cells in cerebrospinal fluid in Alzheimer's disease (dated by TCRdb to the early 2020s). Regarding the complete study: To assess CSF T cell clonal expansion, the study used two single-cell approaches: plate-based nested PCR sequencing and droplet-based sequencing. The study examined whether cerebrospinal fluid from healthy elderly individuals and from patients with neurodegenerative disease contained clonally expanded T cells. In the droplet-based CSF analysis comparing patients with controls, there were 9 healthy controls (roughly 11,000 cells) and 9 patients with MCI or Alzheimer's disease (10,391 cells). CSF gene-expression analysis, which included Parkinson's disease patients, covered fewer than 30 samples in total. Paper-wide results and their limitations: Only samples with detectable clones (approximately 11 healthy, 5 MCI, 5 AD, 6 PD) were included in the overall clonality comparison. It was cautioned by the authors that a causal link between EBV and Alzheimer's disease is not established by the detection of EBV-specific TCRs in CSF. Compared with controls, patients with MCI or Alzheimer's disease had a higher percentage of their CSF TCRs made up by the single largest clone. The EBV-specific clones were neither the most highly expanded clones nor enriched among patients. In pooled data, a highly expanded clone (at least 3% of TCRs) was found in 1 of 10 healthy subjects versus most of the 6 Alzheimer's patients.

Acute infectious disease was absent in all participants, and all participants were in good physical condition. For droplet-based sequencing, live CSF cells were sorted with a live/dead marker. CSF was obtained by lumbar puncture, and immune cells were pelleted by centrifugation at 300g. Each CSF sample was checked for red blood cells, and any sample showing blood contamination was excluded. CSF cells were cryopreserved in freezing medium, frozen at -80 degrees C overnight, and then transferred to liquid nitrogen for storage. Before analysis, CSF samples had been stored for less than seven months. The receptor library was made with 10x single-cell sequencing. 10X Genomics single-cell V(D)J and 5' gene-expression libraries were used to profile CSF cells. An Illumina NextSeq550 was used to sequence the CSF single-cell TCR libraries. The authors processed their data as follows. V(D)J reads were aligned to the vdj-GRCh38 alts ensemble 2.0.0 reference and were analysed with the Cell Ranger vdj pipeline. Clonotypes were defined as cell barcodes sharing the same set of productive CDR3 nucleotide sequences. To connect clonality with transcriptional profiles, clonotype information was added to the gene-expression metadata in Seurat v3.0. CSF cells with more than 1,800 genes, more than 7,500 UMIs or more than 10% mitochondrial reads were excluded. To find TCRs with known antigen specificity, CDR3-beta sequences were matched against VDJdb. Network analysis of clone sharing used the R package qgraph and included only TCRs with complete alpha and beta chains. TCRdb reprocessed the reads, and each CDR3 protein sequence is entered once, without DNA. The V and J calls reflect TCRdb's pipeline rather than the authors' work. The record for this sample contains about 1,600 distinct CDR3 sequences. In total, the top ten clones hold roughly a tenth of the sample.

Measured from the cysteine to the phenylalanine, the CDR3 is 16 residues long. The coding DNA is unavailable. The germline V gene specifies LGHNA as CDR1 and YNFKEQ as CDR2. By frequency, this clonotype is large (0.1 to 1%), with no count recorded. Its binding antigen is unknown. The chain uses TRBV4-2 and TRBJ2-5; without DNA, the TCRdb call of TRBD2 cannot be checked. This TCR was sampled from a human donor in good health. The sample was cerebrospinal fluid. This receptor carries the CDR3 CASSPRTGGPGETQYF.